A single sample is the source of the 18 T cell receptor beta chains below, sequenced in a study of shared clonotypes between healthy human individuals. Sequenced by immunoSEQ multiplex PCR; TCRdb stores in-frame clones only, minus some. The table lists 800,000 to 1,200,000 clones, around 82% of them singletons. Input material: memory CD4+ T cells from PBMCs. As to subset: CD45RA-negative fraction. Receptors originate from a man aged 18 to 30 in good health. Some clones in this sample may be carry-over from other donors' samples.

The CDR3 protein is CASSLGPSGDSYEQYF. As DNA, the CDR3 is TGTGCCAGCAGCTTGGGACCGTCGGGGGATTCCTACGAGCAGTACTTC. The chain joins TRBV5-6 to TRBJ2-7, with D perhaps matching TRBD2 (6 bases). With 0 bases removed from V and 1 base from J, the gap between germline ends came to 14 bases. The CDR3 length is 16 residues. Germline-derived CDR1 and CDR2 are SGHDT and YYEEEE.

This clone was seen a few times. The rearrangement links TRBV11-2 to TRBJ2-7; D is possibly TRBD2 (6 bases). The germline V gene encodes CDR1 SGHAT and CDR2 FQNNGV. The CDR3 has 15 residues. V lost 4 bases to trimming and J lost 1 base, with 14 bases between them. CDR3 DNA sequence: TGTGCCAGCAGCTCTTCCGGGACTCAGTCCTACGAGCAGTACTTC. Its protein product is CASSSSGTQSYEQYF.

This chain uses TRBV5-6 with TRBJ2-7; D might be TRBD1 (6 bases). This CDR3 spans 16 amino acids. V lost 0 bases and J lost 2, with 15 bases in between. Looked up from germline, CDR1 is SGHDT and CDR2 is YYEEEE. CDR3 nucleotide sequence: TGTGCCAGCAGCTTGGAGTGGTCAGGGGACCCCTACGAGCAGTACTTC. This sequence encodes CASSLEWSGDPYEQYF.

The chain recombines TRBV2 with TRBJ2-7; a weak D match, TRBD1 (5 bases). V lost 2 bases and J lost 5, with 13 bases in between. The CDR3 is 14 residues long. Germline CDR1 and CDR2: SNHLY and FYNNEI. The CDR3 nucleotides read TGTGCCAGCAGTGAACAGGGCCTGGAAGACGAGCAGTACTTC. This encodes CASSEQGLEDEQYF.

The genes are TRBV5-8 and TRBJ2-5; D is perhaps TRBD2 (6 bases). Looked up from germline, CDR1 is SGHTS and CDR2 is YDEGEE. Trimming stripped 3 bases from V and 5 bases from J, with 11 bases between. The length of the CDR3 is 13 residues. As DNA, the CDR3 is TGTGCCAGCAGCTGGGGGGTCGGGGAGACCCAGTACTTC. It encodes CASSWGVGETQYF.

This rearrangement joins TRBV6-4 to TRBJ1-1; D not resolved. The CDR3 runs to 15 residues. The ends were cut back, 0 bases at V and 8 bases at J, with 16 bases in the middle. Germline lookup yields CDR1 MRHNA and CDR2 SNTAGT. This CDR3 is CASSDSGQALIEAFF. Written as DNA, the CDR3 is TGTGCCAGCAGTGACTCGGGCCAGGCCCTAATAGAAGCTTTCTTT.

The table lists this clone with a count of one. The CDR3 coding sequence is TGTGCCAGCAGCCCGACGCAGGATTTCGGGCATGGCTACACCTTC. Its protein product is CASSPTQDFGHGYTF. This rearrangement joins TRBV13 to TRBJ1-2; no definite D call. V lost 5 bases to trimming and J lost 6 bases, with 19 bases between them. This CDR3 spans 15 amino acids. Germline V gives CDR1 PRHDT, CDR2 FYEKMQ (reference sequence).

The J gene is TRBJ2-1, the V gene TRBV2; possible D gene TRBD2, 6 bases. V was pared by 6 bases and J by 3 bases, with 9 bases between. CDR1 and CDR2 from the germline V gene are SNHLY and FYNNEI. The CDR3 covers 13 residues. CDR3: CASREGVYNEQFF. The CDR3 DNA reads TGTGCCAGCAGGGAGGGCGTCTACAATGAGCAGTTCTTC. Full variable domain (rest looked up from reference TRBV2 and TRBJ2-1): EPEVTQTPSHQVTQMGQEVILRCVPISNHLYFYWYRQILGQKVEFLVSFYNNEISEKSEIFDDQFSVERPDGSNFTLKIRSTKLEDSAMYFCASREGVYNEQFFGPGTRLTVL.

This clone was counted only a few times. This rearrangement joins TRBV19 to TRBJ1-2; perhaps TRBD1 as D (5 bases). This CDR3 comprises 13 residues. Germline V gene data show CDR1 as LNHDA and CDR2 as SQIVND (reference sequence). V dropped 10 bases and J dropped 1 base, with 13 bases sitting between them. As DNA, the CDR3 is TGTGCCACCAAGACAGAGTTTAACTATGGCTACACCTTC. It translates to CATKTEFNYGYTF. Using reference TRBV19 and TRBJ1-2 for the parts outside the CDR3, the full variable domain is DGGITQSPKYLFRKEGQNVTLSCEQNLNHDAMYWYRQDPGQGLRLIYYSQIVNDFQKGDIAEGYSVSREKKESFPLTVTSAQKNPTAFYLCATKTEFNYGYTFGSGTRLTVV.

The V gene is TRBV30, the J gene TRBJ1-3, with D perhaps TRBD1 (6 bases). The germline gives CDR1 GTSNPN, CDR2 SVGIG (reference sequence). V lost 5 bases to trimming and J lost 8 bases, with 16 bases between them. The CDR3 is 13 residues long. The CDR3 spells CAWSPRRGDTIYF. CDR3 nucleotides: TGTGCCTGGTCTCCACGGAGGGGGGACACCATATATTTT.

This chain links TRBV7-9 with TRBJ2-5, with unresolved D. The CDR3 consists of 15 residues. Germline assignment: CDR1 SEHNR and CDR2 FQNEAQ (reference sequence). Trimming took off 1 base at V and 5 bases at J, with 14 bases between the two ends. CDR3 in DNA: TGTGCCAGCAGCTTAGTTAAATTCCCGGCGGAGACCCAGTACTTC. Amino acids: CASSLVKFPAETQYF.

This chain joins TRBV9 and TRBJ2-3, with 9 nucleotides matching TRBD2. The germline V gene has CDR1 SGDLS and CDR2 YYNGEE. The trim removed 3 bases at V and 2 bases at J, leaving 7 bases unmatched. This CDR3 comprises 16 residues. CDR3 in DNA: TGTGCCAGCAGCGGGACGACTAGCGGAATCACAGATACGCAGTATTTT. Its protein is CASSGTTSGITDTQYF. Variable domain in full (rest from reference TRBV9 and TRBJ2-3): DSGVTQTPKHLITATGQRVTLRCSPRSGDLSVYWYQQSLDQGLQFLIQYYNGEERAKGNILERFSAQQFPDLHSELNLSSLELGDSALYFCASSGTTSGITDTQYFGPGTRLTVL.

The rearrangement links TRBV6-5 to TRBJ1-2, with TRBD1 identical over 10 bases. Germline CDR1 is MNHEY and CDR2 is SVGAGI. The CDR3 has 13 amino acids. V shed 5 bases, J shed 8 bases, and the junction held 5 bases outside the gene matches. The chain's CDR3 is CASSGDRGEGYTF. Written as DNA, the CDR3 is TGTGCCAGCAGTGGGGACAGGGGCGAAGGCTACACCTTC.

J is TRBJ2-7 and V is TRBV7-9; TRBD1 matches 7 bases. This CDR3 has 14 residues. Germline CDR1 reads SEHNR; CDR2 reads FQNEAQ (reference sequence). V gave up 0 bases and J gave up 2 bases; unmatched junction bases: 1. The CDR3 region is CASSLAGTAYEQYF. CDR3 nucleotides: TGTGCCAGCAGCTTAGCTGGGACAGCCTACGAGCAGTACTTC.

The V call is TRBV2, the J call TRBJ1-5; no clear D gene. V lost 3 bases, J lost 0 bases, and 9 bases lay in between. The CDR3 is 15 residues long. Germline V CDR1 and CDR2: SNHLY, FYNNEI. CDR3 protein: CASSDRFGSNQPQHF. As DNA, the CDR3 is TGTGCCAGCAGTGATCGGTTCGGTAGCAATCAGCCCCAGCATTTT.

The rearrangement uses TRBV7-2 and TRBJ2-7, with 9 bases identical to TRBD2. Losses at the gene ends were 7 bases for V and 1 base for J; bases not matched to a gene: 5. Per germline, CDR1 SGHTA and CDR2 FQGNSA. The CDR3 is made up of 14 amino acids. The CDR3 bases are TGTGCCAGCAAGACCGGACTAGCGTCCTACGAGCAGTACTTC. Its protein product is CASKTGLASYEQYF.

The chain employs TRBV2 and TRBJ1-6; 7 nucleotides agree with TRBD1. Germline CDR1 is SNHLY and CDR2 is FYNNEI. The CDR3 spans 15 residues. After removal of 4 bases from V and 6 bases from J, the junction contained 6 bases not matched to a gene. The CDR3 DNA reads as TGTGCCAGCAGTGCGCGAGCAGGGGGTAATTCACCCCTCCACTTT. Its translation is CASSARAGGNSPLHF.

To note about this clone: This sample includes further DNA sequences coding for the same CDR3. V is TRBV5-1 and J is TRBJ2-2; no clear D. Germline values: CDR1 SGHRS, CDR2 YFSETQ. V shed 0 bases and J shed 0 bases, with 6 bases lying between them. This CDR3 comprises 15 residues. CDR3 in amino acids: CASSLEGPNTGELFF. In DNA form, the CDR3 reads TGCGCCAGCAGCTTGGAAGGCCCGAACACCGGGGAGCTGTTTTTT.